The present T cell receptor beta chain was sequenced within a study of T-cell memory formation after mild COVID-19. Overall study findings and caveats: Nothing showed for sure that second-wave clones peaking on day 37 were SARS-CoV-2 specific.

CDR1 and CDR2 (germline): SEHNR, FQNEAQ (reference sequence). Deletions cut 0 bases from V and 4 bases from J, with 9 bases between. This CDR3 has 14 residues. This clonotype has only a few counts. Its antigen remains unidentified. Researchers used 5'RACE with constant-segment primers to make TCR alpha and TCR beta cDNA libraries that carry sample barcodes and UMIs. In TCRdb, the 5' RACE reads were re-called with MiXCR into one record per CDR3 protein. This table has approximately 570,000 distinct CDR3 sequences, roughly 17% appearing once. The source material was PBMCs or a T cell subset sorted from them (not recorded which). This receptor was identified in an adult woman who had mild COVID-19 (a few samples of this study predate the infection). Cell type and time point are not known. The chain links TRBV7-9 to TRBJ1-2; D remains unclear. Written as DNA, the CDR3 is TGTGCCAGCAGCTTAGCAGCGCCGATCTATGGCTACACCTTC. Translating it yields CASSLAAPIYGYTF.